What follows are 25 T cell receptor beta chains derived from one specimen sequenced in a study of identical twins. One entry per CDR3 protein results from TCRdb running MiXCR on the 5' RACE reads. Of 690,000 or so distinct CDR3 sequences in the sample, 8.6% were seen once. In addition, the sample was reused for a study of yellow fever vaccine responses in identical twins.

Sequencing was done on a sample of PBMCs. The receptors were gathered from a woman in her late teens or twenties in good health.

This clonotype came up many times. The CDR3: CASSPRDRYTDTQYF. The CDR3 nucleotides are TGTGCCAGCAGCCCAAGGGACAGGTACACAGATACGCAGTATTTT. The V and J genes are TRBV12-3 or TRBV12-4 and TRBJ2-3; 8 positions agree with TRBD1. V dropped 6 bases and J dropped 2; count of bases not matched to a gene: 7. This CDR3 has 15 residues.

This clonotype has only a few counts. This chain joins TRBV20-1 and TRBJ1-1; no firm D call. The V end was cut by 2 bases, the J end by 11 bases, with 18 bases between. From germline, CDR1 is DFQATT and CDR2 SNEGSKA (reference sequence). The CDR3 loop spans 13 amino acids. The CDR3 sequence is CSARRPDVGSAFF. CDR3 bases: TGCAGTGCTAGACGCCCCGACGTTGGATCCGCTTTCTTT.

This clonotype was counted many times. This chain connects TRBV29-1 to TRBJ1-1, with no clear D. In germline, CDR1 is SQVTM, CDR2 ANQGSEA. This CDR3 comprises 12 residues. V lost 4 bases and J 1 base, leaving 7 bases between the germline ends. For the CDR3, the DNA is TGCAGCGTTGTTCTCCCGAACACTGAAGCTTTCTTT. This encodes CSVVLPNTEAFF.

This clonotype was counted many times. V gene TRBV4-2 combines with J gene TRBJ2-1; TRBD2 aligns across 9 bases. Germline V gene sequence: CDR1 LGHNA, CDR2 YNFKEQ. J gave up 4 bases and V 4 bases, and 5 bases lay outside the gene matches. The CDR3 extends over 15 amino acids. The DNA for the CDR3 is TGTGCCAGCAGCCCAGACACTAGCGGGTACAATGAGCAGTTCTTC. It encodes CASSPDTSGYNEQFF.

This clonotype occurred a few times. This chain connects TRBV13 to TRBJ2-5, with D perhaps matching TRBD1 or TRBD2 (6 bases each). Trimming cost V 5 bases and J 5 bases, with 12 bases left between them. This CDR3 has 13 residues. Germline V lookup: CDR1 PRHDT, CDR2 FYEKMQ (reference sequence). The CDR3 sequence: CASSPGGMETQYF. The CDR3 region has the DNA TGTGCCAGCAGCCCCGGGGGCATGGAGACCCAGTACTTC.

This clonotype came up many times. The chain uses TRBV3-1 and TRBJ1-5; a possible D gene is TRBD1 (6 bases). V lost 0 bases to trimming and J lost 0 bases, with 9 bases between them. CDR1 is LGHDT and CDR2 is YNNKEL in the germline V gene (reference sequence). The CDR3 covers 16 residues. The CDR3 loop reads CASSQDRGNSNQPQHF. The CDR3 DNA sequence: TGTGCCAGCAGCCAAGACAGGGGCAATAGCAATCAGCCCCAGCATTTT. The full variable domain, rest sourced from reference TRBV3-1 and TRBJ1-5, is DTAVSQTPKYLVTQMGNDKSIKCEQNLGHDTMYWYKQDSKKFLKIMFSYNNKELIINETVPNRFSPKSPDKAHLNLHINSLELGDSAVYFCASSQDRGNSNQPQHFGDGTRLSIL.

This clonotype turned up a few times. The rearrangement joins TRBV29-1 to TRBJ2-2; D ambiguous. Germline V lookup: CDR1 SQVTM, CDR2 ANQGSEA. CDR3 size: 13 residues. V was pared by 3 bases and J by 1 base, with 6 bases between. The CDR3 nucleotides are TGCAGCGTTGACCCAGGGAACACCGGGGAGCTGTTTTTT. Translation: CSVDPGNTGELFF.

This clonotype was detected only a few times. V usage is TRBV5-1 and J usage is TRBJ2-5; TRBD1 matches 10 bases. Per the germline V gene, CDR1 is SGHRS and CDR2 is YFSETQ. V trimming: 2 bases; J trimming: 0 bases; junction bases outside the gene matches: 7. The CDR3 is made up of 17 amino acids. For the CDR3, the DNA is TGCGCCAGCAGCTTCTTAGTGGGGACAGGGGACCAAGAGACCCAGTACTTC. This sequence encodes CASSFLVGTGDQETQYF.

This clonotype was counted only a few times. This chain joins TRBV7-2 and TRBJ2-3; 13 nucleotides line up with TRBD2. Germline V gene lookup returns CDR1 SGHTA and CDR2 FQGNSA. V lost 4 bases and J lost 7; bases outside the gene matches: 5. The CDR3 extends over 15 amino acids. CDR3 in amino acids: CASSSGLAGDHTQYF. CDR3 bases: TGTGCCAGCAGCTCTGGACTAGCGGGAGATCATACGCAGTATTTT.

The chain links TRBV2 to TRBJ2-5, with D tentatively TRBD2 (8 bases). Germline lookup yields CDR1 SNHLY and CDR2 FYNNEI. The CDR3 runs to 15 residues. V gave up 6 bases and J gave up 5 bases, with 19 bases separating them. The CDR3 region is CASRRVAGTAETQYF. The CDR3 nucleotides read TGTGCCAGCAGGAGGGTAGCGGGGACAGCGGAGACCCAGTACTTC.

There are a few counts of this clonotype. J is TRBJ2-3 and V is TRBV20-1; D may be TRBD2 (6 bases). Looked up from germline, CDR1 is DFQATT and CDR2 is SNEGSKA (reference sequence). The CDR3 is made up of 16 amino acids. CDR3 protein: CSALGNVADSTDTQYF. CDR3 nucleotide sequence: TGCAGCGCCCTCGGCAATGTAGCGGATAGCACAGATACGCAGTATTTT.

This clonotype showed up just a few times. The chain has TRBV29-1 and TRBJ2-3, with TRBD2 matching 7 bases. The J segment lost 5 bases and the V segment lost 7 bases, leaving 12 bases of the junction unmatched. CDR1 is SQVTM, CDR2 ANQGSEA, per germline. The CDR3 has 14 residues. CDR3 bases: TGCAGCGCAGTTGGACTAGGACTTGTAGATACGCAGTATTTT. It translates to CSAVGLGLVDTQYF.

This clonotype was detected a few times. V is TRBV6-2 or TRBV6-3 and J is TRBJ2-7; 7 bases agree with TRBD2. After removal of 7 bases from V and 5 bases from J, the junction contained 8 bases not matched to a gene. The CDR3 spans 13 residues. The V gene's germline CDR1 is MNHEY and CDR2 SVGEGT. CDR3 coding DNA: TGTGCCAGCAAGAAGGCGGGAGCCAACGAGCAGTACTTC. Its translation: CASKKAGANEQYF.

This clonotype has ten or more counts. V is TRBV14 and J is TRBJ2-3, with unresolved D. The V gene lost 4 bases and the J gene lost 4 bases, with 18 bases spanning the gap. This CDR3 is 16 amino acids long. The V gene's germline CDR1 is SGHDN and CDR2 FVKESK. CDR3 nucleotides: TGTGCCAGCAGCCCTCGCCAATTCCAGTCCGCAGATACGCAGTATTTT. Translated: CASSPRQFQSADTQYF. The whole variable domain, filled in from reference TRBV14 and TRBJ2-3, reads EAGVTQFPSHSVIEKGQTVTLRCDPISGHDNLYWYRRVMGKEIKFLLHFVKESKQDESGMPNNRFLAERTGGTYSTLKVQPAELEDSGVYFCASSPRQFQSADTQYFGPGTRLTVL.

In this sample, this clonotype turned up a few times. This chain connects TRBV11-2 to TRBJ1-1; D gene unclear. Germline CDR1 is SGHAT and CDR2 is FQNNGV. The CDR3 is 13 residues long. Trimming shortened V by 5 bases and J by 4 bases, and 11 bases separated the two germline ends. The CDR3 bases are TGTGCCAGCAGCCCCGACGGAGGCACTGAAGCTTTCTTT. This codes for CASSPDGGTEAFF. Looking up the rest from reference TRBV11-2 and TRBJ1-1 gives the full variable domain: EAGVAQSPRYKIIEKRQSVAFWCNPISGHATLYWYQQILGQGPKLLIQFQNNGVVDDSQLPKDRFSAERLKGVDSTLKIQPAKLEDSAVYLCASSPDGGTEAFFGQGTRLTVV.

This chain uses TRBV3-1 with TRBJ2-2; D gene uncertain. The CDR3 sequence is 15 residues long. CDR1 and CDR2 from the germline V gene are LGHDT and YNNKEL (reference sequence). Between the trimmed V and J ends, which lost 10 bases and 3 bases, there was a span of 18 bases. CDR3 nucleotides: TGTGCCACCTGCCAAGGCCCGGCTTACACCGGGGAGCTGTTTTTT. The encoded protein is CATCQGPAYTGELFF.

V and J are TRBV5-1 and TRBJ2-7; TRBD2 is a possible D gene (5 bases). Germline V CDR1 and CDR2: SGHRS, YFSETQ. There are 17 residues in the CDR3. Between the trimmed V and J ends, which lost 2 bases and 0 bases, there was a span of 18 bases. CDR3 DNA sequence: TGCGCCAGCAGCTTAAAGGGTGGCGGAGGACCCTCCTACGAGCAGTACTTC. It yields the protein CASSLKGGGGPSYEQYF.

The rearrangement links TRBV7-9 to TRBJ2-7; D possibly matches TRBD1 or TRBD2 (6 bases each). Trimming shortened V by 6 bases and J by 5 bases, and 14 bases separated the two germline ends. This CDR3 is 13 amino acids long. Germline V gene lookup returns CDR1 SEHNR and CDR2 FQNEAQ (reference sequence). The CDR3 nucleotides read TGTGCCAGCAGTCATAAGGGGGGAAACGAGCAGTACTTC. Translation gives CASSHKGGNEQYF.

This clonotype was found many times. V is TRBV3-1 and J is TRBJ2-5; weak D call: TRBD2 (7 bases). This CDR3 has 15 residues. Germline CDR1 and CDR2: LGHDT and YNNKEL (reference sequence). The V end lost 0 bases, the J end lost 6 bases, and 14 bases lay between the germline ends. Here the CDR3 DNA reads TGTGCCAGCAGCCAAGAGCCGCGGGGGCGACAGACCCAGTACTTC. Amino acids: CASSQEPRGRQTQYF.

This clonotype was observed at least ten times. The gene calls are TRBV4-1 and TRBJ2-2; 10 nucleotides match TRBD2. The CDR3 extends over 18 amino acids. Looked up from germline, CDR1 is MGHRA and CDR2 is YSYEKL. The J segment lost 3 bases and the V segment lost 0 bases, leaving 7 bases of the junction unmatched. The CDR3 reads CASSQERGLAADTGELFF. The CDR3 DNA reads as TGCGCCAGCAGCCAAGAGAGAGGACTAGCGGCTGACACCGGGGAGCTGTTTTTT.

CDR3 loop: CSARSSAGADEKLFF. The DNA of the CDR3 is TGCAGTGCTAGATCATCGGCAGGGGCGGATGAAAAACTGTTTTTT. V gene TRBV20-1 combines with J gene TRBJ1-4; D may be TRBD1 (6 bases). Germline CDR1 reads DFQATT; CDR2 reads SNEGSKA (reference sequence). The CDR3 has 15 residues. V shed 2 bases and J shed 6 bases, with 16 bases lying between them.

This rearrangement joins TRBV7-8 to TRBJ2-7; D is unresolved. The CDR3 runs to 13 residues. V gave up 2 bases and J gave up 2 bases, with 7 bases separating them. Per germline, CDR1 SGHVS and CDR2 FQNEAQ. The CDR3 is CASSLSLTYEQYF. Here the CDR3 DNA reads TGTGCCAGCAGCTTAAGCCTCACCTACGAGCAGTACTTC. Supplemented by reference TRBV7-8 and TRBJ2-7, the full variable domain reads GAGVSQSPRYKVAKRGQDVALRCDPISGHVSLFWYQQALGQGPEFLTYFQNEAQLDKSGLPSDRFFAERPEGSVSTLKIQRTQQEDSAVYLCASSLSLTYEQYFGPGTRLTVT.

The CDR3: CASSLLQLSLGGELFF. The DNA of the CDR3 is TGTGCCAGCAGCCTACTCCAATTGAGTCTCGGTGGGGAGCTGTTTTTT. The chain has TRBV4-2 and TRBJ2-2, with D unclear. The germline V gene encodes CDR1 LGHNA and CDR2 YNFKEQ. V dropped 4 bases and J dropped 8 bases, with 20 bases sitting between them. CDR3 length equals 16 residues.

The chain combines TRBV28 with TRBJ2-7; tentatively, D is TRBD1 (6 bases). CDR1 is MDHEN, CDR2 SYDVKM, per germline. Trimming shortened V by 5 bases and J by 0 bases, and 17 bases separated the two germline ends. This CDR3 has 16 residues. CDR3 protein: CASSSPQGTLSYEQYF. For the CDR3, the DNA is TGTGCCAGCAGTAGCCCCCAGGGGACACTCTCCTACGAGCAGTACTTC. The variable domain in full, completed from reference TRBV28 and TRBJ2-7, reads DVKVTQSSRYLVKRTGEKVFLECVQDMDHENMFWYRQDPGLGLRLIYFSYDVKMKEKGDIPEGYSVSREKKERFSLILESASTNQTSMYLCASSSPQGTLSYEQYFGPGTRLTVT.

Only a few counts were recorded for this clonotype. This sequence joins TRBV12-3 or TRBV12-4 and TRBJ2-7; D is uncertain. The CDR3 length is 12 residues. The ends were cut back, 2 bases at V and 5 bases at J, with 7 bases in the middle. CDR3 loop: CASSLSRHEQYF. The DNA for the CDR3 is TGTGCCAGCAGTTTATCCAGACACGAGCAGTACTTC.